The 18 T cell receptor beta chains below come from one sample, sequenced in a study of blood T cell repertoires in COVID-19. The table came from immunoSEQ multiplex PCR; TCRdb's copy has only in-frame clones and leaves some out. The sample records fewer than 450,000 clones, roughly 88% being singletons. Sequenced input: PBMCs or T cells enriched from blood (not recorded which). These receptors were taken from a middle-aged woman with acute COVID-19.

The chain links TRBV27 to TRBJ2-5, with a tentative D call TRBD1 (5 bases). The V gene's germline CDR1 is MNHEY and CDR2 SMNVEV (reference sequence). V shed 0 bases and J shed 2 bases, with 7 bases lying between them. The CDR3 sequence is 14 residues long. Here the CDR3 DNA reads TGTGCCAGCAGTTTATCAGGACAACAAGAGACCCAGTACTTC. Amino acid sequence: CASSLSGQQETQYF.

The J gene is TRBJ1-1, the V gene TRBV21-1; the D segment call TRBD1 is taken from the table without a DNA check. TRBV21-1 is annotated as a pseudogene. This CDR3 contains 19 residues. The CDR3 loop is CASSNLRDRGRGRNTEAFF. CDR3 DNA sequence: TGTGCCAGCAGCAATCTCCGGGACAGGGGGCGCGGAAGGAACACTGAAGCTTTCTTT.

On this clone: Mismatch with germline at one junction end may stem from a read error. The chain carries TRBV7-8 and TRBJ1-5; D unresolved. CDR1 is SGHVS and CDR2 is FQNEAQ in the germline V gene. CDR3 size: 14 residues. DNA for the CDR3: TGTGCCAGCAGCTTAGTAGCCCTCAATCGGCCCCAGCATTTT. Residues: CASSLVALNRPQHF.

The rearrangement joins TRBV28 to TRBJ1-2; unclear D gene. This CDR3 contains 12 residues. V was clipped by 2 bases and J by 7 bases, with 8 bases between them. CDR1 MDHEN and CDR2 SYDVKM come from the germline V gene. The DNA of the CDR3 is TGTGCCAGCAGTTTAACCCAGGCTGGCTACACCTTC. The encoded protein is CASSLTQAGYTF.

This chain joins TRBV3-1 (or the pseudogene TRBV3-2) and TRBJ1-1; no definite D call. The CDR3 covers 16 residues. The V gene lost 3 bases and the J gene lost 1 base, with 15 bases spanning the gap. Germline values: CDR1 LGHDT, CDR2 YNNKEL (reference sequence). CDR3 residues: CASSHDFLPKNTEAFF. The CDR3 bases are TGTGCCAGCAGCCACGACTTCCTACCCAAGAACACTGAAGCTTTCTTT.

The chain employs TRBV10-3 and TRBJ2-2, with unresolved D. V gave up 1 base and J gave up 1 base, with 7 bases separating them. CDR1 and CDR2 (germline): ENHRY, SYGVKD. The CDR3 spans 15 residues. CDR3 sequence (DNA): TGTGCCATCAGTGAGTTTGCAGGGAACACCGGGGAGCTGTTTTTT. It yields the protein CAISEFAGNTGELFF.

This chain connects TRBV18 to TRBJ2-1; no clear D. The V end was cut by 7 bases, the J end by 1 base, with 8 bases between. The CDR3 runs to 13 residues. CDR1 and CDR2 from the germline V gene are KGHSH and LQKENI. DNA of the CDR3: TGTGCCAGCTTCGACATGTCCTACAATGAGCAGTTCTTC. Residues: CASFDMSYNEQFF.

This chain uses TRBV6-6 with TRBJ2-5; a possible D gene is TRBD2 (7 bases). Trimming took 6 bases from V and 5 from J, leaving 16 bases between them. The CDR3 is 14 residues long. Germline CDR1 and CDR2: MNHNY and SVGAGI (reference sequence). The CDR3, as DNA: TGTGCCAGCAGAGAGGGGGGGGAGTTCGAGACCCAGTACTTC. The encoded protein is CASREGGEFETQYF.

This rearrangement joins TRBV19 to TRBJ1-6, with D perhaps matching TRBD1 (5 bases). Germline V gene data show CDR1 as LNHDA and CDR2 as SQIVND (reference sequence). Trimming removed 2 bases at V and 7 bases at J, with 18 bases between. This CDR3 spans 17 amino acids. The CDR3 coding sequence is TGTGCCAGTAGTATATTGGGCTTGGGGCTCTCAAATTCACCCCTCCACTTT. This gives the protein CASSILGLGLSNSPLHF.

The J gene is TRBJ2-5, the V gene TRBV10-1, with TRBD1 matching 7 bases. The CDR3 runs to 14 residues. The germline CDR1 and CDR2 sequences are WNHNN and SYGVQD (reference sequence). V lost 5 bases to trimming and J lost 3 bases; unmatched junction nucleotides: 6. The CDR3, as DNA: TGCGCCAGCAGTTCCGGGACAGAAAAAGAGACCCAGTACTTC. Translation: CASSSGTEKETQYF.

The CDR3 loop reads CASSFQRGSNTGELFF. The CDR3 region has the DNA TGCGCCAGCAGCTTTCAGCGGGGGTCGAACACCGGGGAGCTGTTTTTT. The genes are TRBV5-1 and TRBJ2-2, with 8 bases fitting TRBD2. The germline V gene encodes CDR1 SGHRS and CDR2 YFSETQ. This CDR3 comprises 16 residues. V lost 2 bases to trimming and J lost 0 bases; unmatched junction nucleotides: 3.

The chain's CDR3 is CASSLAGSYYEQYF. Here the CDR3 DNA reads TGTGCCAGCAGCTTAGCCGGGTCCTACTACGAGCAGTACTTC. The rearrangement joins TRBV11-2 to TRBJ2-7; D call uncertain. V was pared by 1 base and J by 3 bases, with 10 bases between. Germline V gives CDR1 SGHAT, CDR2 FQNNGV. There are 14 residues in the CDR3.

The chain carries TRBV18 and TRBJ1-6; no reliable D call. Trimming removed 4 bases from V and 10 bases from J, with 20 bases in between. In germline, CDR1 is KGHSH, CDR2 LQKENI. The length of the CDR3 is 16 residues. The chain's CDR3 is CASSLSVREKGSPLHF. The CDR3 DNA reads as TGTGCCAGCTCACTAAGCGTCCGGGAGAAAGGGTCACCCCTCCACTTT.

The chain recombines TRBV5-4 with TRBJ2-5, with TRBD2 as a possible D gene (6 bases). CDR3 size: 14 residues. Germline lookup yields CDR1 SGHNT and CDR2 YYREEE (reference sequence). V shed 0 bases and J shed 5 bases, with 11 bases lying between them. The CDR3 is CASSLEAGRETQYF. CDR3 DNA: TGTGCCAGCAGCTTGGAGGCAGGGAGGGAGACCCAGTACTTC.

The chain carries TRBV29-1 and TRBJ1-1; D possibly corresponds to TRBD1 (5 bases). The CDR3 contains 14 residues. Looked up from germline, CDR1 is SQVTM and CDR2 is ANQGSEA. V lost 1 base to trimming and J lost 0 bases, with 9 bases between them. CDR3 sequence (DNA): TGCAGCGTTGAAGGAGCCAGGGTGAACACTGAAGCTTTCTTT. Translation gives CSVEGARVNTEAFF.

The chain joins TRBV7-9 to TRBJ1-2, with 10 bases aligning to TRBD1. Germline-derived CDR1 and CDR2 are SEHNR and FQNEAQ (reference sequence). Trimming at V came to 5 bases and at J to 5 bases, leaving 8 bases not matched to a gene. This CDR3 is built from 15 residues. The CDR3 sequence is CASSPRGQGNYGYTF. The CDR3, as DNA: TGTGCCAGCAGCCCTAGGGGACAGGGGAATTATGGCTACACCTTC. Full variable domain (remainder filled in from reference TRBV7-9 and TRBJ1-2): DTGVSQNPRHKITKRGQNVTFRCDPISEHNRLYWYRQTLGQGPEFLTYFQNEAQLEKSRLLSDRFSAERPKGSFSTLEIQRTEQGDSAMYLCASSPRGQGNYGYTFGSGTRLTVV.

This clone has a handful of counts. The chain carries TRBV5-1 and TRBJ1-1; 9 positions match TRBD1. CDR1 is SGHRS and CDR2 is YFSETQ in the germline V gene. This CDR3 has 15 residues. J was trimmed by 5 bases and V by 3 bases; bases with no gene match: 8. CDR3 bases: TGCGCCAGCAGCTCGGGACAGGGATGGGTGACTGAAGCTTTCTTT. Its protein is CASSSGQGWVTEAFF. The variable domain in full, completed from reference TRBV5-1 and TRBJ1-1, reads KAGVTQTPRYLIKTRGQQVTLSCSPISGHRSVSWYQQTPGQGLQFLFEYFSETQRNKGNFPGRFSGRQFSNSRSEMNVSTLELGDSALYLCASSSGQGWVTEAFFGQGTRLTVV.

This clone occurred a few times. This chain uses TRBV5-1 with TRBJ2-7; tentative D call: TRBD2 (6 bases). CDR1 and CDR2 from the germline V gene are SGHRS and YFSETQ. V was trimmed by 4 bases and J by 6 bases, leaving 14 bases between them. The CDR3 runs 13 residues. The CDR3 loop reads CASSRSGGVEQYF. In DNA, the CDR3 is TGCGCCAGCAGCCGAAGCGGAGGGGTCGAGCAGTACTTC.